These 25 T cell receptor beta chains originate from one sample sequenced in a study of T cells after yellow fever vaccination. TCRdb fed the 5' RACE reads into MiXCR, producing one record per CDR3 protein. Here the sample spans approximately 250,000 distinct CDR3 sequences, 3.6% being singletons. The source material was PBMCs, sampled 15 days after the yellow fever booster vaccination. The receptor set was obtained from a man aged 18 to 30 who received the YFV17D yellow fever vaccine.

This clonotype showed up many times. J is TRBJ2-1 and V is TRBV6-6; no clear D. Trimming shortened V by 0 bases and J by 5 bases, and 8 bases separated the two germline ends. The CDR3 is 14 residues long. The germline V gene encodes CDR1 MNHNY and CDR2 SVGAGI (reference sequence). CDR3 residues: CASSYSNRDNEQFF. The CDR3 DNA follows: TGTGCCAGCAGTTACTCGAACCGGGACAATGAGCAGTTCTTC.

The chain joins TRBV10-2 to TRBJ2-5; D not certain. CDR1 is WSHSY and CDR2 is SAAADI in the germline V gene. The CDR3 is 13 amino acids. V was trimmed by 8 bases and J by 5 bases, leaving 15 bases between them. The chain's CDR3 is CASSVSGRETQYF. Written as DNA, the CDR3 is TGCGCCAGCTCGGTTTCAGGCCGGGAGACCCAGTACTTC.

This clonotype was counted at least ten times. The gene calls are TRBV4-3 and TRBJ2-2; 8 bases are shared with TRBD1. V trimming: 5 bases; J trimming: 0 bases; junction bases outside the gene matches: 8. The CDR3 has 17 amino acids. CDR1 and CDR2 (germline): LGHNA, YSLEER. Written as DNA, the CDR3 is TGCGCCAGCAGCTCGGGACAGGAGTACGCGAACACCGGGGAGCTGTTTTTT. Residues: CASSSGQEYANTGELFF.

This clonotype was seen many times. This chain joins TRBV2 and TRBJ2-1; D remains ambiguous. CDR3 size: 14 residues. Germline V gene sequence: CDR1 SNHLY, CDR2 FYNNEI. Trimming pared 9 bases from V and 0 bases from J, leaving 12 bases between. The CDR3 DNA reads as TGTGCCAGTCGGGTTTCGGCCTCCTACAATGAGCAGTTCTTC. The encoded protein is CASRVSASYNEQFF.

The rearrangement joins TRBV19 to TRBJ1-4, with 7 bases fitting TRBD1. The length of the CDR3 is 15 residues. The junction had 6 bases not matched to a gene; V was cut back by 4 bases and J by 4 bases. Germline values: CDR1 LNHDA, CDR2 SQIVND (reference sequence). CDR3 DNA: TGTGCCAGTAGTAAGACAGGGATCTTTAATGAAAAACTGTTTTTT. This translates into CASSKTGIFNEKLFF.

This sequence joins TRBV5-1 and TRBJ1-1, with D uncertain. V was shortened by 5 bases and J by 8 bases, with 13 bases between the two germline ends. The CDR3 has 12 residues. CDR1 is SGHRS and CDR2 is YFSETQ in the germline V gene. The CDR3 DNA reads as TGCGCCAGCAGGGGAGGCGCCGGGGAAGCTTTCTTT. Translated: CASRGGAGEAFF. The full variable domain, its missing parts supplied by reference TRBV5-1 and TRBJ1-1, is KAGVTQTPRYLIKTRGQQVTLSCSPISGHRSVSWYQQTPGQGLQFLFEYFSETQRNKGNFPGRFSGRQFSNSRSEMNVSTLELGDSALYLCASRGGAGEAFFGQGTRLTVV.

At least ten counts were recorded for this clonotype. The CDR3 sequence is CASSLLGGGAETQYF. The CDR3 DNA sequence: TGCGCCAGCAGCTTGCTGGGCGGGGGGGCCGAGACCCAGTACTTC. The chain carries TRBV5-1 and TRBJ2-5; TRBD2 aligns across 9 bases. The V gene's germline CDR1 is SGHRS and CDR2 YFSETQ. V lost 1 base, J lost 5 bases, and 6 bases stayed unmatched. CDR3 length equals 15 residues.

This clonotype has a handful of counts. The chain is built from TRBV20-1 and TRBJ2-7, with D perhaps assigned TRBD1 or TRBD2 (6 bases each). The CDR3 is 14 residues long. Trimming cost V 1 base and J 1 base, with 11 bases left between them. CDR1 DFQATT and CDR2 SNEGSKA come from the germline V gene (reference sequence). CDR3 amino acids: CSARAQGGSYEQYV. The CDR3 nucleotides read TGCAGTGCTAGAGCACAGGGAGGTTCCTACGAGCAGTACGTC.

This clonotype showed up many times. The rearrangement links TRBV2 to TRBJ2-3; no firm D call. The CDR3 extends over 14 amino acids. In germline, CDR1 is SNHLY, CDR2 FYNNEI. Trimming cost V 4 bases and J 2 bases, with 10 bases left between them. The CDR3 region has the DNA TGTGCCAGCAGTGGTCTAGTTACCACAGATACGCAGTATTTT. It specifies CASSGLVTTDTQYF.

This clonotype appeared many times. V and J are TRBV2 and TRBJ2-5; TRBD2 agrees at 10 bases. The CDR3 has 14 residues. V trimming: 6 bases; J trimming: 5 bases; junction bases outside the gene matches: 6. Germline V lookup: CDR1 SNHLY, CDR2 FYNNEI. DNA of the CDR3: TGTGCCAGCAGGCAGCGGGGGGGCTATGAGACCCAGTACTTC. This translates into CASRQRGGYETQYF.

This clonotype was detected many times. The rearrangement joins TRBV29-1 to TRBJ2-2, with 7 positions matching TRBD1. The junction had 3 bases not matched to a gene; V was cut back by 4 bases and J by 4 bases. The CDR3 has 13 residues. The germline CDR1 and CDR2 sequences are SQVTM and ANQGSEA. CDR3 nucleotide sequence: TGCAGCGTTGTTTCAGGGGGCACCGGGGAGCTGTTTTTT. Translated: CSVVSGGTGELFF.

The table lists this clonotype with many counts. The CDR3 loop reads CASSLMGRTNTQYF. In nucleotides, the CDR3 is TGTGCCAGCAGCTTGATGGGTAGGACTAATACGCAGTATTTT. J is TRBJ2-3 and V is TRBV7-2; possible D gene TRBD2, 6 bases. The CDR3 is 14 residues long. V lost 3 bases and J lost 7, with 14 bases in between. Germline CDR1 reads SGHTA; CDR2 reads FQGNSA.

This clonotype was recorded at least ten times. CDR3 sequence reads: CASSEGATGTDNTEAFF. The CDR3, as DNA: TGTGCCAGCAGTGAAGGGGCCACAGGGACCGATAACACTGAAGCTTTCTTT. The chain carries TRBV2 and TRBJ1-1; TRBD1 might be the D (6 bases). Germline assignment: CDR1 SNHLY and CDR2 FYNNEI. The CDR3 totals 17 residues. V shed 1 base and J shed 2 bases, with 17 bases lying between them. The full variable domain, in which reference TRBV2 and TRBJ1-1 provide the parts outside the CDR3, is EPEVTQTPSHQVTQMGQEVILRCVPISNHLYFYWYRQILGQKVEFLVSFYNNEISEKSEIFDDQFSVERPDGSNFTLKIRSTKLEDSAMYFCASSEGATGTDNTEAFFGQGTRLTVV.

This clonotype was detected many times. The rearrangement uses TRBV7-9 and TRBJ2-4, with 12 bases lining up with TRBD2. After removal of 3 bases from V and 11 bases from J, the junction contained 5 bases not matched to a gene. This CDR3 has 14 residues. Germline values: CDR1 SEHNR, CDR2 FQNEAQ (reference sequence). The CDR3: CASSFSSGGDLQYF. In DNA form, the CDR3 reads TGTGCCAGCAGCTTCTCTAGCGGGGGGGATCTTCAGTACTTC. The full variable domain, its missing parts supplied by reference TRBV7-9 and TRBJ2-4, is DTGVSQNPRHKITKRGQNVTFRCDPISEHNRLYWYRQTLGQGPEFLTYFQNEAQLEKSRLLSDRFSAERPKGSFSTLEIQRTEQGDSAMYLCASSFSSGGDLQYFGAGTRLSVL.

This clonotype was observed many times. The rearrangement uses TRBV21-1 and TRBJ2-5; the listed D gene, TRBD1, was not tested against the DNA. TRBV21-1 is recorded as a pseudogene. There are 15 residues in the CDR3. CDR3 amino acids: CASSFTGARVGTQYF. CDR3 nucleotides: TGTGCCAGCAGCTTTACCGGGGCCAGGGTTGGGACCCAGTACTTC.

This clonotype was detected ten times or more. The gene calls are TRBV14 and TRBJ2-6; D tentatively fits TRBD1 or TRBD2 (5 bases each). Per germline, CDR1 SGHDN and CDR2 FVKESK. This CDR3 contains 17 residues. V lost 0 bases, J lost 2 bases, and 11 bases lay in between. CDR3 protein: CASSQEWGITGANVLTF. The CDR3 region has the DNA TGTGCCAGCAGCCAAGAATGGGGGATCACTGGGGCCAACGTCCTGACTTTC.

This clonotype showed up many times. J is TRBJ2-1 and V is TRBV2, with 10 bases that match TRBD2. The CDR3 has 13 amino acids. Unmatched junction bases numbered 4, after V lost 8 bases and J lost 6 bases. The V gene's germline CDR1 is SNHLY and CDR2 FYNNEI. The CDR3 here is CASGSGGGNEQFF. CDR3 in DNA: TGTGCCAGCGGAAGCGGGGGGGGCAATGAGCAGTTCTTC.

The chain couples TRBV19 to TRBJ2-1; 9 bases line up with TRBD1. This CDR3 has 16 amino acids. Germline V CDR1 and CDR2: LNHDA, SQIVND (reference sequence). V lost 2 bases and J lost 2; bases outside the gene matches: 4. The CDR3 region has the DNA TGTGCCAGTAGTATATCGGGACAGGGCACCTACAATGAGCAGTTCTTC. It is translated as CASSISGQGTYNEQFF.

Ten or more counts support this clonotype. This rearrangement joins TRBV7-2 to TRBJ1-1, with D hard to call. Germline assignment: CDR1 SGHTA and CDR2 FQGNSA. The CDR3 consists of 13 residues. Trimming shortened V by 4 bases and J by 5 bases, and 11 bases separated the two germline ends. This chain's CDR3 is CASSSIRNTEAFF. The CDR3 DNA reads TGTGCCAGCAGCTCAATTCGAAATACTGAAGCTTTCTTT.

This clonotype occurred many times. The chain combines TRBV6-5 with TRBJ1-4; D is ambiguous. CDR1 is MNHEY and CDR2 is SVGAGI in the germline V gene. The CDR3 spans 12 residues. V lost 6 bases and J lost 5, with 7 bases in between. The CDR3 region is CASSRLNEKLFF. CDR3 DNA sequence: TGTGCCAGCAGCCGATTAAATGAAAAACTGTTTTTT.

This clonotype was seen repeatedly, ten times or more. The gene calls are TRBV7-9 and TRBJ1-5; 7 bases fit TRBD1. This CDR3 is built from 14 residues. V shed 3 bases and J 6 bases; nucleotides not matched to a gene: 5. The germline V gene encodes CDR1 SEHNR and CDR2 FQNEAQ (reference sequence). The CDR3 coding sequence is TGTGCCAGCAGCTTGGGACAGCCAACTCAGCCCCAGCATTTT. Amino acids: CASSLGQPTQPQHF.

The table lists this clonotype with many counts. The V and J genes are TRBV11-2 and TRBJ2-7; D remains ambiguous. This CDR3 is 14 amino acids long. The V and J ends lost 0 bases and 2 bases respectively, with 8 bases between them. CDR1 is SGHAT and CDR2 is FQNNGV in the germline V gene. The CDR3 DNA reads as TGTGCCAGCAGCTTAGAGGGCCAGACCTACGAGCAGTACGTC. This gives the protein CASSLEGQTYEQYV.

At least ten counts were recorded for this clonotype. The V call is TRBV7-2, the J call TRBJ2-1; 8 bases map to TRBD2. This CDR3 has 18 residues. With V trimmed by 1 base and J by 6 bases, 14 bases remained unmatched. Germline CDR1 reads SGHTA; CDR2 reads FQGNSA. CDR3 residues: CASSLDPQLAVYVNEQFF. The DNA for the CDR3 is TGTGCCAGCAGCTTAGACCCACAACTAGCGGTATATGTCAATGAGCAGTTCTTC.

The table lists this clonotype with a few counts. The gene calls are TRBV7-2 and TRBJ1-6, with 9 bases lining up with TRBD1. Germline V CDR1 and CDR2: SGHTA, FQGNSA. This CDR3 region has 13 residues. After removal of 4 bases from V and 14 bases from J, the junction contained 6 bases not matched to a gene. As DNA, the CDR3 is TGTGCCAGCAGCTCACCGGGACAGGGCACCCTCCACTTT. Translated, it gives CASSSPGQGTLHF.

This clonotype came up many times. V usage is TRBV5-1 and J usage is TRBJ1-1; D remains ambiguous. With 2 bases removed from V and 6 bases from J, the gap between germline ends came to 8 bases. In germline, CDR1 is SGHRS, CDR2 YFSETQ. CDR3 size: 12 residues. CDR3: CASSLEAPEAFF. CDR3 sequence (DNA): TGCGCCAGCAGCTTAGAGGCCCCTGAAGCTTTCTTT.